Detailed here is one T cell receptor beta chain. What it recognizes is unknown. The sample belongs to a study of post-analysis software for immune sequencing data. Study-level information: Relapsing-remitting, secondary progressive and progressive-relapsing courses of multiple sclerosis were included. Study conclusions and caveats: TRBV5-6, TRBV5-1 and TRBV20-1 were among four or five TRBV segments more frequent in patients than controls. When compared against controls, multiple sclerosis patients showed significantly lower normalized Chao1 diversity. With F measure, samples from one preparation batch clustered together strongly.

The CDR3 is 15 amino acids. V was shortened by 0 bases and J by 1 base, with 10 bases between the two germline ends. The germline CDR1 and CDR2 sequences are SGHRS and YFSETQ. Unique molecular identifiers were present in the TCR beta cDNA libraries. One entry per CDR3 protein, called by TCRdb with MiXCR from the PCR reads. The data hold 350,000 to 500,000 distinct CDR3 sequences, with more than 30% observed a single time. This receptor was identified in a girl aged 2 to 9 with multiple sclerosis. V usage is TRBV5-1 and J usage is TRBJ1-2; TRBD1 might be the D (6 bases). The sample was blood. CDR3 loop: CASSLADSFNYGYTF. DNA for the CDR3: TGCGCCAGCAGCTTGGCGGACAGTTTTAACTATGGCTACACCTTC.